A single sample gave rise to the 11 T cell receptor beta chains below, sequenced in a study of blood T cell repertoires in COVID-19. Libraries were prepared by immunoSEQ multiplex PCR; TCRdb keeps only in-frame clonotypes and omits some of them. Here the sample spans 150,000 to 180,000 clones, around nine tenths being singletons. Material for sequencing was peripheral blood. These receptors all come from an older woman with acute or convalescent COVID-19.

V and J are TRBV30 and TRBJ2-3, with D unclear. The CDR3 is 12 residues long. Germline CDR1 reads GTSNPN; CDR2 reads SVGIG (reference sequence). V was cut by 5 bases and J by 5 bases, with 11 bases left in between. The CDR3 bases are TGTGCCTGGGCTCATAGGAGAGATACGCAGTATTTT. This encodes CAWAHRRDTQYF.

The chain carries TRBV27 and TRBJ2-3; TRBD2 aligns across 8 bases. The CDR3 consists of 16 residues. Trimming at V came to 5 bases and at J to 1 base, leaving 8 bases not matched to a gene. Per germline, CDR1 MNHEY and CDR2 SMNVEV (reference sequence). The CDR3 coding sequence is TGTGCCAGCAGTCGCCTAGCGGGCGAAGGCACAGATACGCAGTATTTT. Protein sequence: CASSRLAGEGTDTQYF.

V is TRBV7-2 and J is TRBJ2-7; D is unresolved. This CDR3 region has 13 residues. V shed 6 bases and J shed 2 bases, with 11 bases lying between them. The germline V gene encodes CDR1 SGHTA and CDR2 FQGNSA. This chain's CDR3 is CASSSHRTYEQYF. As DNA, the CDR3 is TGTGCCAGCAGTTCTCACAGAACCTACGAGCAGTACTTC.

The rearrangement joins TRBV28 to TRBJ1-3, with TRBD1 identical over 7 bases. The CDR3 loop spans 15 amino acids. From germline, CDR1 is MDHEN and CDR2 SYDVKM. Trimming at V came to 4 bases and at J to 2 bases, leaving 5 bases not matched to a gene. The CDR3 sequence: CASSSPGGPGNTIYF. The CDR3 region has the DNA TGTGCCAGCAGTTCCCCAGGGGGGCCTGGAAACACCATATATTTT.

The chain employs TRBV5-3 and TRBJ1-5; D not certain. TRBV5-3 is treated as an ORF (open reading frame) with a function not yet certain. Trimming removed 1 base from V and 3 bases from J, with 20 bases in between. The CDR3 loop spans 18 amino acids. In DNA, the CDR3 is TGTGCCAGAAGCTTGTGCGGGAAGGGAGCTAGAAACAATCAGCCCCAGCATTTT. Its translation is CARSLCGKGARNNQPQHF.

J is TRBJ2-1 and V is TRBV5-1; 9 bases are shared with TRBD2. The length of the CDR3 is 15 residues. The germline gives CDR1 SGHRS, CDR2 YFSETQ. J was trimmed by 5 bases and V by 3 bases; bases with no gene match: 6. CDR3 coding DNA: TGCGCCAGCAGCTCCCTCGGGACTAGCAACAATGAGCAGTTCTTC. It is translated as CASSSLGTSNNEQFF.

The CDR3 region has the DNA TGTGCCAGCAACCCACAGGGGAATAATTCACCCCTCCACTTT. Translation: CASNPQGNNSPLHF. The chain recombines TRBV6-6 with TRBJ1-6, with 7 bases aligning to TRBD1. This CDR3 region has 14 residues. Germline values: CDR1 MNHNY, CDR2 SVGAGI (reference sequence). The J segment lost 5 bases and the V segment lost 7 bases, leaving 5 bases of the junction unmatched.

The CDR3 coding sequence is TGTGCCAGCAGTTCCTCCTGGACAGTTCAGGGCTACACCTTC. Protein product: CASSSSWTVQGYTF. This chain joins TRBV6-2 or TRBV6-3 and TRBJ1-2; TRBD1 is a possible D gene (6 bases). The CDR3 extends over 14 amino acids. Germline loops: CDR1 MNHEY, CDR2 SVGEGT. Trimming shortened V by 4 bases and J by 8 bases, and 17 bases separated the two germline ends.

This rearrangement joins TRBV5-5 to TRBJ2-2; 9 nucleotides line up with TRBD1. Trimming at V came to 3 bases and at J to 0 bases, leaving 9 bases not matched to a gene. The germline V gene has CDR1 SGHKS and CDR2 YYEKEE (reference sequence). The CDR3 consists of 18 residues. The CDR3 loop is CASSWPHRGLSNTGELFF. The CDR3 DNA sequence: TGTGCCAGCAGCTGGCCGCACAGGGGGCTTTCGAACACCGGGGAGCTGTTTTTT.

The V call is TRBV9, the J call TRBJ2-6; D uncertain. CDR1 and CDR2 (germline): SGDLS, YYNGEE. Between the trimmed V and J ends, which lost 4 bases and 11 bases, there was a span of 19 bases. The CDR3 contains 15 residues. The CDR3: CASSYIRVTQDVLTF. The CDR3 bases are TGTGCCAGCAGCTATATACGGGTTACGCAAGACGTCCTGACTTTC.

The chain combines TRBV2 with TRBJ2-7; TRBD2 aligns across 11 bases. Germline V gene data show CDR1 as SNHLY and CDR2 as FYNNEI. V dropped 8 bases and J dropped 0; count of bases not matched to a gene: 3. The CDR3 runs 14 residues. The CDR3 reads CASFGTSGSYEQYF. The CDR3 DNA follows: TGTGCCAGCTTCGGGACTAGCGGCTCCTACGAGCAGTACTTC.